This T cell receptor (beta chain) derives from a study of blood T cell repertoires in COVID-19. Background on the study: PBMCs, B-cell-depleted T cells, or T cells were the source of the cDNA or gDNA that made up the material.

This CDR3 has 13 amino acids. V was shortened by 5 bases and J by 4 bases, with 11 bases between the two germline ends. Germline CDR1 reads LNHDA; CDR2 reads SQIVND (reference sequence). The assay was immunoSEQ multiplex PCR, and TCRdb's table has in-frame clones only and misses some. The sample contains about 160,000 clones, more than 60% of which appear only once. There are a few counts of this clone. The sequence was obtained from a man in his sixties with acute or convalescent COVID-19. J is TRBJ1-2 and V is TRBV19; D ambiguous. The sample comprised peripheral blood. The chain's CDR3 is CASSGRGGYGYTF. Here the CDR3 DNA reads TGTGCCAGTAGTGGCCGGGGAGGCTATGGCTACACCTTC.